These 24 T cell receptor beta chains originate from one sample sequenced in a study of Graves' ophthalmopathy and Graves' hyperthyroidism. The authors amplified TCR beta CDR3 regions from RNA transcripts. First-round RT-PCR employed HTBI primers, with a second-round multiplex PCR after it. MiXCR was run by TCRdb on the multiplex PCR reads, yielding one entry per CDR3 protein. Among 45,000 to 60,000 distinct CDR3 sequences listed, approximately 47% were seen once. The sequencing input was peripheral blood. The receptor source for this set is an adult woman with Graves' ophthalmopathy.

By share, this clonotype counts as medium-sized (0.01 to 0.1%). The chain uses TRBV2 and TRBJ1-2; 9 bases are a match to TRBD1. The CDR3 covers 14 residues. Germline V gene sequence: CDR1 SNHLY, CDR2 FYNNEI. Trimming at V came to 5 bases and at J to 4 bases, leaving 5 bases not matched to a gene. CDR3 residues: CASSYTGGSYGYTF. DNA of the CDR3: TGTGCCAGCAGTTACACAGGGGGCAGCTATGGCTACACCTTC.

This clonotype was recorded at least ten times. V is TRBV20-1 and J is TRBJ2-7; D remains unclear. The V and J ends lost 3 bases and 3 bases respectively, with 9 bases between them. The germline gives CDR1 DFQATT, CDR2 SNEGSKA (reference sequence). This CDR3 spans 12 amino acids. The CDR3 nucleotides are TGCAGTGCTAGTTCCGAAGTCTACGAGCAGTACTTC. Its protein is CSASSEVYEQYF.

The rearrangement uses TRBV7-2 and TRBJ1-2; possible D gene TRBD1, 5 bases. The CDR3 length is 14 residues. Germline CDR1 SGHTA, CDR2 FQGNSA. V was trimmed by 5 bases and J by 5 bases, leaving 15 bases between them. CDR3 region: CASSPGVGEYGYTF. CDR3 sequence (DNA): TGTGCCAGCAGCCCAGGAGTGGGGGAGTATGGCTACACCTTC.

This clonotype qualifies as medium-sized. The chain joins TRBV24-1 to TRBJ2-1, with no clear D. CDR3 length: 13 amino acids. The germline gives CDR1 KGHDR, CDR2 SFDVKD. V lost 6 bases and J lost 8, with 13 bases in between. The CDR3 loop reads CATSSDSTDEQFF. Here the CDR3 DNA reads TGTGCCACCAGTTCCGACTCCACAGATGAGCAGTTCTTC.

Comments on this clonotype: One end of the junction varies from germline; a read error may be responsible. The chain employs TRBV7-7 and TRBJ2-7; 8 bases fit TRBD1. This CDR3 is built from 13 residues. CDR1 SSHAT and CDR2 FNYEAQ come from the germline V gene (reference sequence). The DNA of the CDR3 is TGTGCTAGCAGCCTAGGACAGGGTGGCGAGCAGTACTTC. It codes for CASSLGQGGEQYF.

This clonotype has ten or more counts. V usage is TRBV20-1 and J usage is TRBJ1-1, with 9 positions matching TRBD1. Germline V lookup: CDR1 DFQATT, CDR2 SNEGSKA (reference sequence). The J segment lost 6 bases and the V segment lost 0 bases, leaving 5 bases of the junction unmatched. The CDR3 is 14 residues long. The CDR3 DNA reads as TGCAGTGCTAGAGATGGACAGGGGCTTTCTGAAGCTTTCTTT. Translating gives CSARDGQGLSEAFF.

This sequence joins TRBV10-1 and TRBJ2-2, with 7 bases aligning to TRBD1. The V gene's germline CDR1 is WNHNN and CDR2 SYGVQD (reference sequence). The CDR3 has 15 residues. The junction had 9 bases not matched to a gene; V was cut back by 5 bases and J by 6 bases. CDR3 sequence reads: CASSPRQGRAGELFF. CDR3 nucleotide sequence: TGCGCCAGCAGTCCTCGACAGGGAAGGGCCGGGGAGCTGTTTTTT.

This clonotype was seen repeatedly, ten times or more. The J gene is TRBJ2-3, the V gene TRBV29-1; 12 bases are a match to TRBD2. The CDR3 has 14 residues. V trimming: 4 bases; J trimming: 6 bases; junction bases outside the gene matches: 5. Per germline, CDR1 SQVTM and CDR2 ANQGSEA. In DNA, the CDR3 is TGCAGCGTTGCGCTAGCGGGAGGGTGGGATACGCAGTATTTT. Its protein product is CSVALAGGWDTQYF.

The table lists this clonotype with many counts. The gene calls are TRBV12-3 or TRBV12-4 and TRBJ1-1; D not certain. Trimming took 5 bases from V and 1 from J, leaving 14 bases between them. This CDR3 is built from 15 residues. The CDR3 DNA sequence: TGTGCCAGCAGTCGCATTAGCTTAGAGAACACTGAAGCTTTCTTT. Translating it yields CASSRISLENTEAFF.

CDR3 residues: CASSDTSGELFF. CDR3 sequence (DNA): TGTGCCAGCAGTGACACTAGCGGGGAGCTGTTTTTT. The rearrangement joins TRBV6-4 to TRBJ2-2, with D maybe TRBD2 (5 bases). In germline, CDR1 is MRHNA, CDR2 SNTAGT. Trimming removed 2 bases from V and 7 bases from J, with 5 bases in between. The CDR3 runs 12 residues.

As regards this clonotype: The conserved closing phenylalanine or tryptophan is absent in this CDR3, likely reflecting a read error. The limits of the CDR3 on the DNA are not certain, so only TCRdb's listed CDR3 is given. The V gene is TRBV7-2, the J gene TRBJ2-5; the tabulated D call, TRBD2, remains unverified against the DNA. With termini counted, the CDR3 has 17 amino acids. Germline-derived CDR1 and CDR2 are SGHTA and FQGNSA. The CDR3 here is CASRGLGGRTYGYTFGS.

The chain uses TRBV29-1 and TRBJ1-2; D gene unclear. The CDR3 is 13 amino acids. Germline loops: CDR1 SQVTM, CDR2 ANQGSEA. The V gene lost 0 bases and the J gene lost 8 bases, with 13 bases spanning the gap. Here the CDR3 reads CSVEEGSKVGYTF. For the CDR3, the DNA is TGCAGCGTTGAAGAGGGGAGTAAGGTGGGCTACACCTTC.

This clonotype was observed many times. The rearrangement links TRBV7-2 to TRBJ2-7; a possible D gene is TRBD1 (6 bases). This CDR3 comprises 15 residues. Germline V lookup: CDR1 SGHTA, CDR2 FQGNSA. The germline V and J ends were trimmed by 4 bases and 3 bases, with 16 bases remaining between them. The CDR3 DNA is TGTGCCAGCAGCTCCTACCTTGGACAGAACTACGAGCAGTACTTC. It specifies CASSSYLGQNYEQYF.

This chain joins TRBV7-6 and TRBJ2-2, with D perhaps given as TRBD1 or TRBD2 (5 bases each). This CDR3 spans 17 amino acids. Trimming stripped 1 base from V and 0 bases from J, with 12 bases between. Germline V lookup: CDR1 SGHVS, CDR2 FNYEAQ. The CDR3 loop is CASSLGNGATNTGELFF. The CDR3, as DNA: TGTGCCAGCAGCTTAGGGAACGGGGCCACGAACACCGGGGAGCTGTTTTTT.

This clonotype is medium-sized within its sample. V is TRBV24-1 and J is TRBJ1-1; no firm D call. The V end was cut by 0 bases, the J end by 0 bases, with 1 base between. This CDR3 region has 13 residues. Germline-derived CDR1 and CDR2 are KGHDR and SFDVKD. For the CDR3, the DNA is TGTGCCACCAGTGATTTGCTGAACACTGAAGCTTTCTTT. This translates into CATSDLLNTEAFF.

There are many counts of this clonotype. The chain is built from TRBV19 and TRBJ2-5, with a possible D match to TRBD1 (5 bases). This CDR3 comprises 14 residues. In germline, CDR1 is LNHDA, CDR2 SQIVND (reference sequence). Trimming removed 5 bases at V and 0 bases at J, with 10 bases between. The DNA for the CDR3 is TGTGCCAGTAGTCTGACAGCCAACCAAGAGACCCAGTACTTC. Its protein is CASSLTANQETQYF.

With regard to this clonotype: This CDR3 fails to terminate in the conserved phenylalanine or tryptophan, so it likely reflects a read error. The CDR3 is CASGDTGDTGELFL. CDR3 nucleotides: TGTGCCAGCGGTGACACAGGGGACACCGGGGAGCTGTTTCTT. The V gene is TRBV6-4, the J gene TRBJ2-2, with 7 positions matching TRBD1. The CDR3 is 14 residues long. In germline, CDR1 is MRHNA, CDR2 SNTAGT.

This sequence joins TRBV19 and TRBJ2-1; a weak D match, TRBD2 (5 bases). The CDR3 sequence is 13 residues long. V lost 4 bases and J 12 bases, leaving 16 bases between the germline ends. Germline V CDR1 and CDR2: LNHDA, SQIVND (reference sequence). CDR3 DNA sequence: TGTGCCAGTAGTACAGGAGGCGCAGATACGCAGTTCTTC. Its translation is CASSTGGADTQFF.

Details on this clonotype: Because the CDR3 is missing its conserved closing phenylalanine or tryptophan, this is likely a read error. V usage is TRBV20-1 and J usage is TRBJ2-1; 12 positions match TRBD2. In germline, CDR1 is DFQATT, CDR2 SNEGSKA (reference sequence). The CDR3 extends over 16 amino acids. The CDR3 sequence: CSGKGTSGRTYNEQFL. CDR3 DNA sequence: TGCAGCGGTAAGGGAACTAGCGGGAGGACCTACAATGAGCAGTTCCTC.

With respect to this clonotype: No conserved phenylalanine or tryptophan ends this CDR3, so it is likely a read error. The DNA is left out, because the CDR3 cannot be placed on it with certainty; the CDR3 is given as TCRdb lists it. The CDR3 sequence is CASSLMVV. This chain uses TRBV7-3 with TRBJ2-3. The CDR3 totals 8 residues, both ends included. Germline assignment: CDR1 SGHTA and CDR2 FQGTGA.

This clonotype was detected many times. Being one base from a much bigger clone, this may be a read error. The gene calls are TRBV28 and TRBJ1-1; D is ambiguous. The CDR3 contains 13 residues. Germline V gene sequence: CDR1 MDHEN, CDR2 SYDVKM. Trimming cost V 2 bases and J 1 base, with 5 bases left between them. The CDR3 spells CASSLAANTEAFF. The CDR3 nucleotides are TGTGCCAGCAGTTTAGCAGCGAACACTGAAGCTTTCTTT.

About this clonotype itself: The junction does not match germline at one end; this may be a read error. The chain uses TRBV7-2 and TRBJ1-3; the D gene is possibly TRBD1 (6 bases). CDR3 length: 17 amino acids. Looked up from germline, CDR1 is SGHTA and CDR2 is FQGNSA. The chain's CDR3 is CASSRLSGGAGKNTIYF. The CDR3 nucleotides read TGTGCCAGCAGCCGCCTCTCCGGGGGGGCAGGGAAAAACACCATATACTTT.

V gene TRBV7-2 combines with J gene TRBJ1-2; 8 bases fit TRBD1. Germline CDR1 SGHTA, CDR2 FQGNSA. CDR3 length: 15 residues. With 3 bases clipped from V and 5 bases from J, the junction kept 8 bases outside the gene matches. DNA of the CDR3: TGTGCCAGCAGCTTGCCTAGCGGGACAGGTTATGGCTACACCTTC. Translation gives CASSLPSGTGYGYTF.

In nucleotides, the CDR3 is TGTGCCAGCAGCTTGGGGACAGGGGGGTCGGCTAATGAAAAACTGTTTTTT. Translating gives CASSLGTGGSANEKLFF. The chain has TRBV7-2 and TRBJ1-4, with TRBD1 matching 11 bases. The CDR3 is 17 residues long. Trimming at V came to 3 bases and at J to 3 bases, leaving 6 bases not matched to a gene. Germline loops: CDR1 SGHTA, CDR2 FQGNSA.